This T cell receptor beta chain was profiled in a study of T cell repertoires in cytomegalovirus infection. Trimming took 3 bases from V and 8 from J, leaving 14 bases between them. CDR1 is MGHRA and CDR2 is YSYEKL in the germline V gene. The CDR3 runs 14 residues. Notes on this clonotype: Antigen unknown.

From the reads, TCRdb called clonotypes with MiXCR, one entry per CDR3 protein. Altogether about 360,000 distinct CDR3 sequences are present, about 35% being singletons, with the ten largest covering roughly 12%. This sequence originates from a human donor in good health (CMV status not recorded). Some clones in this sample may be carry-over from other donors' samples. J is TRBJ2-1 and V is TRBV4-1; D is unclear. Source: cultured PBMCs, taken from culture after CMV antigen stimulation. The CDR3 nucleotides read TGCGCCAGCAGCCATCTCAGAAGTGGGGATGAGCAGTTCTTC. Its translation is CASSHLRSGDEQFF.